These 2 T cell receptor beta chains came from one sample sequenced in a study of blood T cell repertoires in COVID-19. Profiling relied on immunoSEQ multiplex PCR, and the TCRdb table lists in-frame clones only, not all of them. Among 240,000 or so clones listed, roughly 86% were seen once. Sequencing used peripheral blood. The receptors shown here come from a woman aged 70-85 years with active or convalescent COVID-19.

The chain combines TRBV11-2 with TRBJ2-6, with 8 bases that match TRBD1. CDR1 and CDR2 from the germline V gene are SGHAT and FQNNGV. CDR3 size: 19 residues. V lost 2 bases to trimming and J lost 1 base; unmatched junction nucleotides: 10. CDR3 residues: CASSLRGTGSESGANVLTF. As DNA, the CDR3 is TGTGCCAGCAGCTTAAGGGGGACAGGATCAGAATCTGGGGCCAACGTCCTGACTTTC.

This chain joins TRBV24-1 and TRBJ1-1; D is perhaps TRBD1 (5 bases). CDR1 and CDR2 from the germline V gene are KGHDR and SFDVKD. The CDR3 spans 15 residues. V shed 3 bases and J shed 6 bases, with 16 bases lying between them. As DNA, the CDR3 is TGTGCCACCAGTGATCCCCAGGGCGGGGGGTCTGAAGCTTTCTTT. This encodes CATSDPQGGGSEAFF.